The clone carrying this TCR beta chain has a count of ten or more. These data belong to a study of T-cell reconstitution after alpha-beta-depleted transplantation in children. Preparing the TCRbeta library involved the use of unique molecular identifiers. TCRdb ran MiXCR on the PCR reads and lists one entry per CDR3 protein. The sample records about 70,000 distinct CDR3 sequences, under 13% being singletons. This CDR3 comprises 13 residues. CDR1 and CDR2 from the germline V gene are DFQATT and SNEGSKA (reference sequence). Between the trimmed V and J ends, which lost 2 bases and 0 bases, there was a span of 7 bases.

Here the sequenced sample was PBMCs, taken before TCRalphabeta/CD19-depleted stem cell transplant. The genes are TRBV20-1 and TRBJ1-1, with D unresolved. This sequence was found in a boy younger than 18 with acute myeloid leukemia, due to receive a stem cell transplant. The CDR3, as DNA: TGCAGTGCTAGATCGCAGTTGAACACTGAAGCTTTCTTT. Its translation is CSARSQLNTEAFF.